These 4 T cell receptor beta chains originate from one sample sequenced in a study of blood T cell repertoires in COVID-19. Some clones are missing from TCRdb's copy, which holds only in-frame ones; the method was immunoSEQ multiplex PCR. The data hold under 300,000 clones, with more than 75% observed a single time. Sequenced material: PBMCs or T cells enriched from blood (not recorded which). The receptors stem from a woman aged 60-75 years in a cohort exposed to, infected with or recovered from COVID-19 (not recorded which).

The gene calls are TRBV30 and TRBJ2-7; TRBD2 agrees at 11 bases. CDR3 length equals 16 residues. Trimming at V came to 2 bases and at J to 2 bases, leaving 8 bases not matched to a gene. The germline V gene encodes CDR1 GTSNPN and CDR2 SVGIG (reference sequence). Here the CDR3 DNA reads TGTGCCTGGAGTCTACTAGCGGGAGAAACAACCTACGAGCAGTACTTC. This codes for CAWSLLAGETTYEQYF.

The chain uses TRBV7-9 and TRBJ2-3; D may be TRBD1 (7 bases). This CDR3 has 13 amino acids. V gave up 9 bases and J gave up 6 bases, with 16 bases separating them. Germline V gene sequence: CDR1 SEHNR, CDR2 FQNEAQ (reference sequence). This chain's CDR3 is CASRQGGWDTQYF. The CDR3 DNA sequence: TGTGCCAGTAGACAGGGAGGATGGGATACGCAGTATTTT.

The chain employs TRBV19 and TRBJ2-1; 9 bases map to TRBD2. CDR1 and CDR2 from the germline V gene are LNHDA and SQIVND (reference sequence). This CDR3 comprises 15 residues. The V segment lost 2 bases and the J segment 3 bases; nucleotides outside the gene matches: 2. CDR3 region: CASSILAGHYNEQFF. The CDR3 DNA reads TGTGCCAGTAGTATACTAGCGGGACACTACAATGAGCAGTTCTTC.

The CDR3 sequence is CASSLRGGRSTDTQYF. Here the CDR3 DNA reads TGTGCCAGCAGCCTTAGGGGCGGGAGAAGCACAGATACGCAGTATTTT. V and J are TRBV3-1 (or the pseudogene TRBV3-2) and TRBJ2-3; TRBD2 matches 7 bases. CDR3 size: 16 residues. J was trimmed by 0 bases and V by 4 bases; bases with no gene match: 7. CDR1 LGHDT and CDR2 YNNKEL come from the germline V gene (reference sequence).